The clone carrying this T cell receptor beta chain occurred many times. Within a library made for alpha chains, this beta chain is off target, and its count is uninformative. This entry comes from a study of spatial heterogeneity in lung cancer. TCRdb re-derived calls from the 5' RACE reads in MiXCR, one entry per CDR3 protein. Among more than 9,000 distinct CDR3 sequences listed, approximately 6.2% were seen once. V gave up 8 bases and J gave up 6 bases, with 26 bases separating them. The CDR3 is made up of 17 amino acids. CDR1 is SGHVS, CDR2 FNYEAQ, per germline. Documented time point: sample taken at primary tumor resection. In each case, whole RNA from tumor, nontumor lung or frozen PBMC was sequenced unsorted.

The genes are TRBV7-6 and TRBJ2-1; D is possibly TRBD1 (6 bases). Specimen: normal lung tissue next to the tumor, collected at surgery. The sequence derives from a male donor with early-stage non-small cell lung cancer. The DNA of the CDR3 is TGTGCCAGCGGACCGAGGGAAACAGGAAGAGGGGGCAATGAGCAGTTCTTC. As protein: CASGPRETGRGGNEQFF.